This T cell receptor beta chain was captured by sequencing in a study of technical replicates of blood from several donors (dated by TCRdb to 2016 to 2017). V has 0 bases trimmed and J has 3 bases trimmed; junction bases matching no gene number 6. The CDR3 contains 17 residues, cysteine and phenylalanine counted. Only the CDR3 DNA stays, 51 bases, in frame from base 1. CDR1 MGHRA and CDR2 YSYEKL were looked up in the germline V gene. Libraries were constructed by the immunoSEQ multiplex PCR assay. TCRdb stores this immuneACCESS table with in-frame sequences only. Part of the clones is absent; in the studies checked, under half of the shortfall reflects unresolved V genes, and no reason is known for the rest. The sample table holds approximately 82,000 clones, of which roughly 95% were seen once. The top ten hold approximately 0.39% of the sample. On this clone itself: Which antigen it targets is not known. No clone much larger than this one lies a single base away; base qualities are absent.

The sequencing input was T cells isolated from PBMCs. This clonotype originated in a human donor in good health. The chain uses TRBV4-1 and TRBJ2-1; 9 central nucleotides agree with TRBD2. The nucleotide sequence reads TGCGCCAGCAGCCAAGAAACTCAGCGGGAGGTCTACAATGAGCAGTTCTTC. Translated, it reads CASSQETQREVYNEQFF.